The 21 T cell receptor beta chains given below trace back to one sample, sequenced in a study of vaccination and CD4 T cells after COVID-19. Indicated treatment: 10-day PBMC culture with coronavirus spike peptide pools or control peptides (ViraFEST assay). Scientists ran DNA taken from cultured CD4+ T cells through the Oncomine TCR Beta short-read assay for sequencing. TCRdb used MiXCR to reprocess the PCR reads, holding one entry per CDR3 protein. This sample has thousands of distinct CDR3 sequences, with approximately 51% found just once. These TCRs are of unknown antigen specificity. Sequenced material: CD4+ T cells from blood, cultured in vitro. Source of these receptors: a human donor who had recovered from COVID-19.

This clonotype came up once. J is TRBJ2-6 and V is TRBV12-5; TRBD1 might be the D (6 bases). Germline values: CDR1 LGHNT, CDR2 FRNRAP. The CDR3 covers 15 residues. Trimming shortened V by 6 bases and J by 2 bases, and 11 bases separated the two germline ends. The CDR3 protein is CASGQGVTGANVLTF. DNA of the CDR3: TGTGCTAGTGGACAGGGCGTTACTGGGGCCAACGTCCTGACTTTC.

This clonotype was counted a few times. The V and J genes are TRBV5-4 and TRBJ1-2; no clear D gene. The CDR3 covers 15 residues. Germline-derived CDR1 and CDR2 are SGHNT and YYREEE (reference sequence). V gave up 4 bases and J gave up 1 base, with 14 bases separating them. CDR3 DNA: TGTGCCAGCAGCCCCACAACAGATTATAACTATGGCTACACCTTC. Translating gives CASSPTTDYNYGYTF.

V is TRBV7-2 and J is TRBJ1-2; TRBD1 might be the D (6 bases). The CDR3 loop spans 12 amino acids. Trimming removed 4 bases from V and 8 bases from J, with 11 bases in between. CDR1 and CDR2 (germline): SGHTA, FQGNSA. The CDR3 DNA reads TGTGCCAGCAGCTCAGGGGTGCGGGGCTACACCTTC. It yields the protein CASSSGVRGYTF.

CDR3 sequence: CSARDRGTGDYGYTF. The CDR3 nucleotides are TGCAGTGCTAGAGATCGGGGGACAGGGGACTATGGCTACACCTTC. The rearrangement joins TRBV20-1 to TRBJ1-2; 10 bases match TRBD1. Germline V gene data show CDR1 as DFQATT and CDR2 as SNEGSKA (reference sequence). Trimming at V came to 0 bases and at J to 3 bases, leaving 4 bases not matched to a gene. There are 15 residues in the CDR3.

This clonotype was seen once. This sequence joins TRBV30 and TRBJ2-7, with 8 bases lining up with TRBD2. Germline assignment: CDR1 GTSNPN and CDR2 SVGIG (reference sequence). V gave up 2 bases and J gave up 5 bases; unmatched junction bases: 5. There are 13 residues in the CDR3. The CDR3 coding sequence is TGTGCCTGGAGTCCCCAGCGGGGGAACGAGCAGTACTTC. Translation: CAWSPQRGNEQYF.

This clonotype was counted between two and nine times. CDR3 in DNA: TGCAGTGCGAGACCGGCAACAGGGAGGATGTCTGGAAACACCATATATTTT. This encodes CSARPATGRMSGNTIYF. The gene calls are TRBV20-1 and TRBJ1-3; perhaps TRBD1 as D (6 bases). Germline V lookup: CDR1 DFQATT, CDR2 SNEGSKA (reference sequence). Trimming pared 6 bases from V and 1 base from J, leaving 22 bases between. The CDR3 runs 17 residues.

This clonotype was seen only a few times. The CDR3 spells CSARSTGRTSPLHF. The CDR3, as DNA: TGCAGTGCTAGGTCGACAGGGCGAACTTCACCCCTCCACTTT. The genes are TRBV20-1 and TRBJ1-6; 7 bases fit TRBD1. The germline CDR1 and CDR2 sequences are DFQATT and SNEGSKA (reference sequence). J lost 9 bases, V lost 3 bases, and 8 bases had no gene match. This CDR3 has 14 residues.

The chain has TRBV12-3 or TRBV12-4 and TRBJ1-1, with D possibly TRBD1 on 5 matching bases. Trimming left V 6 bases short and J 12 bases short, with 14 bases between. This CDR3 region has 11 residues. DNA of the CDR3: TGTGCCAGCAGCCCTGAGGGGCGCCCTTTCTTT. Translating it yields CASSPEGRPFF.

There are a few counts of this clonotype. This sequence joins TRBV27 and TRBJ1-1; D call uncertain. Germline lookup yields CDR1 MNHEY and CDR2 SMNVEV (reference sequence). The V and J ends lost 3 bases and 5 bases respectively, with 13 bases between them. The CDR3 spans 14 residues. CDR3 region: CASSLVRGQTEAFF. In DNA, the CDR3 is TGTGCCAGCAGTTTGGTGCGGGGTCAAACTGAAGCTTTCTTT.

CDR3 sequence (DNA): TGTGCCAGCAGCTACCTCGGGGGGAATGAGCAGTTCTTC. Its translation is CASSYLGGNEQFF. The chain employs TRBV21-1 and TRBJ2-1; TRBD1, the D gene given by the table, was not confirmed from the DNA. TRBV21-1 is annotated as a pseudogene. The CDR3 has 13 residues.

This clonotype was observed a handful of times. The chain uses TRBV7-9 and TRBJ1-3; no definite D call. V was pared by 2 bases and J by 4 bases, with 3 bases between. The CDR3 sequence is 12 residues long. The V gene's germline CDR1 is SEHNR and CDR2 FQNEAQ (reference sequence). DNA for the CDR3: TGTGCCAGCAGCTTAAACGGAAACACCATATATTTT. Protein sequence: CASSLNGNTIYF.

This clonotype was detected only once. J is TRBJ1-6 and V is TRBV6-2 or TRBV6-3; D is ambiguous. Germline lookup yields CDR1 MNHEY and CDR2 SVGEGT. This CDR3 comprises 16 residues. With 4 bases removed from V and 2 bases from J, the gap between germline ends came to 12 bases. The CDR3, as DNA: TGTGCCAGCAGTTTTCTAGACTCGGCCTATAATTCACCCCTCCACTTT. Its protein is CASSFLDSAYNSPLHF.

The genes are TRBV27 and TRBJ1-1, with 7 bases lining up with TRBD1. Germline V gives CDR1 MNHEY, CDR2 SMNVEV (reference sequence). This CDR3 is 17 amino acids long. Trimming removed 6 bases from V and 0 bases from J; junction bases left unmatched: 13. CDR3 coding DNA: TGTGCCAGCAGCCTCAGGTCGCAGGGGGTGATGAACACTGAAGCTTTCTTT. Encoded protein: CASSLRSQGVMNTEAFF.

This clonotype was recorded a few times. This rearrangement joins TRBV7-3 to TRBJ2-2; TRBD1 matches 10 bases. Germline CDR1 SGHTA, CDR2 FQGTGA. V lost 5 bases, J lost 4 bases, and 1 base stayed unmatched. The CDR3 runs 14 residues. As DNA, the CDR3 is TGTGCCAGCAGCCGGGACAGGGGCACCGGGGAGCTGTTTTTT. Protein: CASSRDRGTGELFF.

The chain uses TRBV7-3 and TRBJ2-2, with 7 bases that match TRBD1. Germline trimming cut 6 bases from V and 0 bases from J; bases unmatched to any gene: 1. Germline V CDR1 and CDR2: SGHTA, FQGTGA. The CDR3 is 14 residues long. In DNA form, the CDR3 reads TGTGCCAGCAGTAGGGGGCCGAACACCGGGGAGCTGTTTTTT. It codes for CASSRGPNTGELFF.

The CDR3: CASSRDRENIQYF. DNA of the CDR3: TGTGCCAGCTCGCGAGACAGGGAAAACATTCAGTACTTC. The chain couples TRBV18 to TRBJ2-4, with 7 bases that match TRBD1. V shed 6 bases, J shed 5 bases, and the junction held 4 bases outside the gene matches. This CDR3 comprises 13 residues. The germline gives CDR1 KGHSH, CDR2 LQKENI.

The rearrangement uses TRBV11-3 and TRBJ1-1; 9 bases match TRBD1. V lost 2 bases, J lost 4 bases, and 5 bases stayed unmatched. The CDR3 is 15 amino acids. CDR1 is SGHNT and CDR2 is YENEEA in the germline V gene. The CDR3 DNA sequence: TGTGCCAGCAGCTTATGGGGACAGGGAGGCACTGAAGCTTTCTTT. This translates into CASSLWGQGGTEAFF.

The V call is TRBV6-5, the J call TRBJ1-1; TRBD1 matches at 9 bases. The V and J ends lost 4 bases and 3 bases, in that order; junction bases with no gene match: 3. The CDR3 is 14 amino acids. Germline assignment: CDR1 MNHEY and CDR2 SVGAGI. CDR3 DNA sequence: TGTGCCAGCAGTTGGGACAGGGCCGACACTGAAGCTTTCTTT. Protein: CASSWDRADTEAFF.

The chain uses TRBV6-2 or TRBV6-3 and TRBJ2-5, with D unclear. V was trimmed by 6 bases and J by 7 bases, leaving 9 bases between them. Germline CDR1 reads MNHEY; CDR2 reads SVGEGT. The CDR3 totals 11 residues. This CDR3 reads CASSRQATQYF. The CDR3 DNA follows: TGTGCCAGCAGCCGCCAGGCGACCCAGTACTTC.

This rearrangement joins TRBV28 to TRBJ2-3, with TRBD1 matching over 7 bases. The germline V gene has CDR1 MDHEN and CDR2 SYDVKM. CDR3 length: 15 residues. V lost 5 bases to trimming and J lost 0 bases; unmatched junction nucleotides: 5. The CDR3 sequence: CASSPDRASTDTQYF. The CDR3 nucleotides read TGTGCCAGCAGTCCAGACAGGGCTAGCACAGATACGCAGTATTTT.

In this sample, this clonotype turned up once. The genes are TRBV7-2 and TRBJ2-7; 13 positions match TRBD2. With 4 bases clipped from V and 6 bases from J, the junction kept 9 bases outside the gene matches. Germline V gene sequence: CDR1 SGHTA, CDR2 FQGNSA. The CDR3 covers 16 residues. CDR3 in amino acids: CASSSRLAGGLVEQYF. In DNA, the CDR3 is TGTGCCAGCAGCTCAAGACTAGCGGGGGGTCTGGTCGAGCAGTACTTC.